This TCR beta chain was sequenced during a study of identifying expanded T cells in peripheral blood. Study results and limitations: About 1.2 clones differed between technical replicates, versus roughly 17 and 20 over time. Across healthy donors, higher total template counts meant significantly greater approximately 2-week count variance.

A word on this clone: What it recognizes is unknown.

The protocol was immunoSEQ multiplex PCR, while the TCRdb copy is restricted to in-frame clones and leaves out a portion. This sample has about 86,000 clones, with approximately 81% found just once. Collection occurred without any documented infections or immune events in donors. J was trimmed by 2 bases and V by 4 bases; bases with no gene match: 8. This CDR3 has 16 amino acids. In germline, CDR1 is WNHNN, CDR2 SYGVQD (reference sequence). The rearrangement joins TRBV10-1 to TRBJ2-5, with 9 bases fitting TRBD2. Sequencing used blood. The source of this sequence is a person aged 18-70 years in good health. The CDR3 is CASSGGSGGTQETQYF. In nucleotides, the CDR3 is TGCGCCAGCAGTGGCGGCAGCGGGGGGACACAAGAGACCCAGTACTTC.